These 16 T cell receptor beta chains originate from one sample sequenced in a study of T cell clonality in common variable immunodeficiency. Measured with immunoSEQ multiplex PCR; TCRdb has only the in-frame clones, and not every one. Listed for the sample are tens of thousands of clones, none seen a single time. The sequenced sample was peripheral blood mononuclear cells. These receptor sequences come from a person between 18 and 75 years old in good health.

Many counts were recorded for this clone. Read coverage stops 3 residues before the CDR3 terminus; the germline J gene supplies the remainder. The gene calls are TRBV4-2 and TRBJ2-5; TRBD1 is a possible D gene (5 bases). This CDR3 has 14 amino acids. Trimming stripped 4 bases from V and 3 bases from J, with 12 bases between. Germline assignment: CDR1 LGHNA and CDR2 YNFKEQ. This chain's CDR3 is CASSPSSGKETQYF. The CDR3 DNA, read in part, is TGTGCCAGCAGCCCCTCCTCAGGGAAAGAGACC.

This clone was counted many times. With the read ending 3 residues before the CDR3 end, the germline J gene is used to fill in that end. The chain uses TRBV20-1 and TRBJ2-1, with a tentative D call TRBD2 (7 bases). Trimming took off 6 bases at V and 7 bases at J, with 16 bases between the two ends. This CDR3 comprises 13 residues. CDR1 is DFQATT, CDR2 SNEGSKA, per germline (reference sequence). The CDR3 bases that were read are TGCAGTGCGGCAAGGGGGGGTGTAAATGAG. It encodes CSAARGGVNE. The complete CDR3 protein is CSAARGGVNEQFF.

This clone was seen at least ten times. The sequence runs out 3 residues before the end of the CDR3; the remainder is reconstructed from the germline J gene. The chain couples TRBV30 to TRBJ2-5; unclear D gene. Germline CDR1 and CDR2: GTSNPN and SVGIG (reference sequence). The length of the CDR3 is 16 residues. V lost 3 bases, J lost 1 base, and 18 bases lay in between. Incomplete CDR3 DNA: TGTGCCTGGAGACCCCGTGACTCAAGCGCCCAAGAGACC. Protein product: CAWRPRDSSAQET. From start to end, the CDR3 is CAWRPRDSSAQETQYF.

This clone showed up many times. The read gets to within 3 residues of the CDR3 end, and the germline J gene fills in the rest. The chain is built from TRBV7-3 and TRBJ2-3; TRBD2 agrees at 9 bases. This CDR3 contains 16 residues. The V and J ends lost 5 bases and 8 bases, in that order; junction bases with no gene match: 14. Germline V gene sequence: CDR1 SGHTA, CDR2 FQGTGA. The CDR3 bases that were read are TGTGCCAGCAGCATCCTCGGCGGGAGGGGGCTGGGTACG. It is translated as CASSILGGRGLGT. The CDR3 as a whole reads CASSILGGRGLGTQYF.

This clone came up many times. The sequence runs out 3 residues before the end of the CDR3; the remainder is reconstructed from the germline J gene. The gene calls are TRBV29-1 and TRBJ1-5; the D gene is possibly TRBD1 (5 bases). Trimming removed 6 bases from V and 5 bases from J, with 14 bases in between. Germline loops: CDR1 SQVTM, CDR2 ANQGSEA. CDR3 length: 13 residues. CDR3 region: CSVANWGDQPQHF. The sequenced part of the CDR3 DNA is TGCAGCGTCGCGAATTGGGGGGATCAGCCC.

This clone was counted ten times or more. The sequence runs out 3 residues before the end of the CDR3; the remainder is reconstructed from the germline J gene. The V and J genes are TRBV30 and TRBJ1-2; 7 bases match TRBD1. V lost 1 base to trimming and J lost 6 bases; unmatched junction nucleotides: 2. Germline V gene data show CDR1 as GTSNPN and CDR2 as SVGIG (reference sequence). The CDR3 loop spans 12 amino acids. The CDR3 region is CAWSGTGNGYTF. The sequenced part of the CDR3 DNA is TGTGCCTGGAGTGGGACAGGTAATGGC.

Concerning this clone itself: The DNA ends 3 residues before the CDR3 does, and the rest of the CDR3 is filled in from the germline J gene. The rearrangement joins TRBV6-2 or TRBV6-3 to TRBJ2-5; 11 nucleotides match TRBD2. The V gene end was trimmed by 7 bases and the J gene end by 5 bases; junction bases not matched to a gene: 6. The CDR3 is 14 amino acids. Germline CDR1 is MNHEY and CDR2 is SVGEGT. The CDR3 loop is CASTLAGGGETQYF. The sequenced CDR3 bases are TGTGCCAGCACCCTAGCGGGAGGTGGCGAGACC.

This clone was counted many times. CDR3 DNA, as far as it was read: TGTGCCAGCAGCTTAAACCGAGGGGGGGCCACTGAA. This codes for CASSLNRGGATE. The complete CDR3 protein is CASSLNRGGATEAFF. The rearrangement links TRBV7-2 to TRBJ1-1; TRBD1 might be the D (6 bases). The read ends 3 residues before the CDR3 terminus; that terminus is restored from the germline J gene. Trimming removed 2 bases at V and 4 bases at J, with 14 bases between. From germline, CDR1 is SGHTA and CDR2 FQGNSA. The CDR3 contains 15 residues.

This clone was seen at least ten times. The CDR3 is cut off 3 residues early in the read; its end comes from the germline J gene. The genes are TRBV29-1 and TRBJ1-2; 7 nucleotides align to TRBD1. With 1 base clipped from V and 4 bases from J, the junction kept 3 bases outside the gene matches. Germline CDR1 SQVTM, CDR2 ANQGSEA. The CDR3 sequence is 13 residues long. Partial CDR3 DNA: TGCAGCGTTGAAGGAGGGGGCACCTATGGC. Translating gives CSVEGGGTYG. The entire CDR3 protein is CSVEGGGTYGYTF.

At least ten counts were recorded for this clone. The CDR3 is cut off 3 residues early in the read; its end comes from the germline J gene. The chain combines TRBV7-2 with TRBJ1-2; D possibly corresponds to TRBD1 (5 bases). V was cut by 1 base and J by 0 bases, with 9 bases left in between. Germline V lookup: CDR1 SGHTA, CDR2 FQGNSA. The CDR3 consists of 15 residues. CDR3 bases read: TGTGCCAGCAGCTTAGTCGGGGGTACTAACTATGGC. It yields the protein CASSLVGGTNYG. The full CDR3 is CASSLVGGTNYGYTF.

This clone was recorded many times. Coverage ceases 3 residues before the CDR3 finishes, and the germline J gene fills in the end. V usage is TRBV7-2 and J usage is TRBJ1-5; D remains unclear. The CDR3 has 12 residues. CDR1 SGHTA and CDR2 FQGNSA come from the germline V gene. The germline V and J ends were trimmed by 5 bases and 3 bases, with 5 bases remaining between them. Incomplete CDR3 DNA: TGTGCCAGCAGCCCAAACAATCAGCCC. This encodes CASSPNNQP. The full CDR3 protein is CASSPNNQPQHF.

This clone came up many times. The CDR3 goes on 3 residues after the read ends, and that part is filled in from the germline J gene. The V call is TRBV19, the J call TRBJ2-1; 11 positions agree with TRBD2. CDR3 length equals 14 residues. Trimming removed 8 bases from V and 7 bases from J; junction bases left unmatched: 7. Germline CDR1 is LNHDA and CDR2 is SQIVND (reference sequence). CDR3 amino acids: CASSRSGRGNEQFF. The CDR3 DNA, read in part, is TGTGCCAGTTCCCGTAGCGGGAGGGGAAATGAG.

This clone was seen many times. The CDR3 bases that were read are TGTGCCAGCAGCCGTGGACTAGAGGAGACC. Translated, it gives CASSRGLEET. The whole CDR3 protein is CASSRGLEETQYF. This chain connects TRBV7-2 to TRBJ2-5; the match to TRBD2 covers 7 bases. The CDR3 end falls 3 residues outside the read, so it is completed with the germline J gene. V lost 5 bases, J lost 5 bases, and 5 bases stayed unmatched. The CDR3 loop spans 13 amino acids. Germline V lookup: CDR1 SGHTA, CDR2 FQGNSA. The whole variable domain, remainder taken from reference TRBV7-2 and TRBJ2-5, is GAGVSQSPSNKVTEKGKDVELRCDPISGHTALYWYRQSLGQGLEFLIYFQGNSAPDKSGLPSDRFSAERTGGSVSTLTIQRTQQEDSAVYLCASSRGLEETQYFGPGTRLLVL.

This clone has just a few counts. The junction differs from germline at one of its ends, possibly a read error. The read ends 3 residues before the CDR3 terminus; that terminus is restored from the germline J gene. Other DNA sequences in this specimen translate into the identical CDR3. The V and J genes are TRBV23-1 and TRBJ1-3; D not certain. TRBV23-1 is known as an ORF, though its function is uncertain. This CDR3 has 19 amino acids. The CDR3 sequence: CASSQSLPALRDSGNTIYF. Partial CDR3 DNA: TGCGCCAGTAGTCAATCGTTGCCCGCACTGAGAGACTCTGGAAACACC.

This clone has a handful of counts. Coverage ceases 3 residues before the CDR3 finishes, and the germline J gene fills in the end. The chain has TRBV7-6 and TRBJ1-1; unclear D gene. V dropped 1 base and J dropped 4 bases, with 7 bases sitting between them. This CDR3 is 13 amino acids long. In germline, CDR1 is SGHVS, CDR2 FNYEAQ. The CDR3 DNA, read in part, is TGTGCCAGCAGCTTAGTCCACAGCACTGAA. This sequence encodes CASSLVHSTE. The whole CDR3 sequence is CASSLVHSTEAFF. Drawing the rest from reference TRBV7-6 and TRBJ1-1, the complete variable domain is GAGVSQSPRYKVTKRGQDVALRCDPISGHVSLYWYRQALGQGPEFLTYFNYEAQQDKSGLPNDRFSAERPEGSISTLTIQRTEQRDSAMYRCASSLVHSTEAFFGQGTRLTVV.

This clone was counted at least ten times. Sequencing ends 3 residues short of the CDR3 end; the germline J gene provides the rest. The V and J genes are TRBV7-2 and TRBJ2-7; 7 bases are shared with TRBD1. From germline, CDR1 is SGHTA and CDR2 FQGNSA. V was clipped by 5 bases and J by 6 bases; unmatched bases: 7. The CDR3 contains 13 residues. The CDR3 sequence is CASSEDRAREQYF. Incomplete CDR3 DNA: TGTGCCAGCAGCGAAGACAGGGCACGCGAG.